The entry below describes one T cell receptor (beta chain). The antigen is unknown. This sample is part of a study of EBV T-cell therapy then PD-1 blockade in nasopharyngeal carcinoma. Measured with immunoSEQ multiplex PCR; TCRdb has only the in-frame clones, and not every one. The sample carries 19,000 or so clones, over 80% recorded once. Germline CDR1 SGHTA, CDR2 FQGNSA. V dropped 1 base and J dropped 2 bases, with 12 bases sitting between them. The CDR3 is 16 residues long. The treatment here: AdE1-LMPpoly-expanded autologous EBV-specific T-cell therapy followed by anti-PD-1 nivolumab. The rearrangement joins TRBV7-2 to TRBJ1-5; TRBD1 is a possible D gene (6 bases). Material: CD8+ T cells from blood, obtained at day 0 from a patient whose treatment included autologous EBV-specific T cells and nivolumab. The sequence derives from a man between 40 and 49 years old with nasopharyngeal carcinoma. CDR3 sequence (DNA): TGTGCCAGCAGCTTAGTGGGGACATTAGGCAATCAGCCCCAGCATTTT. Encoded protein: CASSLVGTLGNQPQHF.